This entry features one TCR beta chain sequence. What it binds is not known. PCR was performed a second time for about 7 to 11 cycles using a sample-barcoded 5' primer and a J-beta primer mix. TCRdb redid the calling of the 5' RACE reads with MiXCR, one entry per CDR3 protein. The sample carries approximately 810,000 distinct CDR3 sequences, 25% to 30% recorded once. This CDR3 has 13 residues. The V gene's germline CDR1 is SQVTM and CDR2 ANQGSEA. Between the trimmed V and J ends, which lost 2 bases and 4 bases, there was a span of 11 bases. This record belongs to a study of blood T cells in healthy people across ages. General observations from the study: Relative to aged donors, long-lived donors carried more naive CD4+ cells and displayed higher diversity.

The chain is built from TRBV29-1 and TRBJ1-2; no clear D. The clonotype was recovered from a woman of 80 years or more in good health. Sequencing input: blood. In DNA, the CDR3 is TGCAGCGTTGAAAGACTCGGTAGCTATGGCTACACCTTC. It is translated as CSVERLGSYGYTF. The entire variable domain, with the rest obtained from reference TRBV29-1 and TRBJ1-2, is as follows: SAVISQKPSRDICQRGTSLTIQCQVDSQVTMMFWYRQQPGQSLTLIATANQGSEATYESGFVIDKFPISRPNLTFSTLTVSNMSPEDSSIYLCSVERLGSYGYTFGSGTRLTVV.